These 14 T cell receptor beta chains originate from one sample sequenced in a study of blood T cells in healthy people across ages. It was with a sample-barcoded 5' primer and a J-beta primer mix that a second PCR of roughly 6 to 12 cycles was run. TCRdb reprocessed the 5' RACE reads via MiXCR and lists one record per CDR3 protein. Among 600,000 to 1,000,000 distinct CDR3 sequences listed, more than 20% were seen once. The same sample was also used in a study of T cells of mothers and their children.

Source material: blood. These receptor sequences come from a boy aged 5 to 17 in good health.

This clonotype was seen only a few times. The chain uses TRBV7-6 and TRBJ2-5; either TRBD1 or TRBD2 may fit D (5 bases each). Between the trimmed V and J ends, which lost 5 bases and 7 bases, there was a span of 20 bases. The CDR3 contains 15 residues. CDR1 and CDR2 (germline): SGHVS, FNYEAQ. CDR3 DNA sequence: TGTGCCAGCAGCCCGCATTCGGGGCCAACCTCGACCCAGTACTTC. It codes for CASSPHSGPTSTQYF.

This clonotype has just a few counts. The V call is TRBV12-3 or TRBV12-4, the J call TRBJ2-7; TRBD1 aligns across 9 bases. With the DNA end fitting TRBJ2-1 better, the J assignment may be wrong. This CDR3 has 14 amino acids. DNA for the CDR3: TGTGCCAGCAGGGGGGGACAGGGCGGCAATGAGCAGTTCTTC. Residues: CASRGGQGGNEQFF.

This clonotype has ten or more counts. V usage is TRBV9 and J usage is TRBJ2-7; D gene ambiguous. V dropped 0 bases and J dropped 0 bases, with 7 bases sitting between them. The CDR3 runs 14 residues. Germline-derived CDR1 and CDR2 are SGDLS and YYNGEE. CDR3: CASSVVGSSYEQYF. The CDR3 bases are TGTGCCAGCAGCGTAGTTGGCAGCTCCTACGAGCAGTACTTC. Full variable domain (remainder filled in from reference TRBV9 and TRBJ2-7): DSGVTQTPKHLITATGQRVTLRCSPRSGDLSVYWYQQSLDQGLQFLIQYYNGEERAKGNILERFSAQQFPDLHSELNLSSLELGDSALYFCASSVVGSSYEQYFGPGTRLTVT.

This sequence joins TRBV28 and TRBJ2-1; 7 bases are a match to TRBD1. CDR3 size: 14 residues. CDR1 and CDR2 (germline): MDHEN, SYDVKM. V gave up 8 bases and J gave up 1 base; unmatched junction bases: 5. As DNA, the CDR3 is TGTGCCAGCGGATACAGGGGTTCCTACAATGAGCAGTTCTTC. Amino acid sequence: CASGYRGSYNEQFF.

This chain uses TRBV10-3 with TRBJ2-3; D is undetermined. The CDR3 has 11 residues. Deletions cut 6 bases from V and 2 bases from J, with 3 bases between. Germline CDR1 reads ENHRY; CDR2 reads SYGVKD. The DNA of the CDR3 is TGTGCCATCAGAGACACAGATACGCAGTATTTT. Its translation: CAIRDTDTQYF.

To note about this clonotype: One end of the junction does not line up with germline, which may come from a read error. The CDR3 DNA reads TGTGCCAGCAATAGACCGGGACAGGCACACTACGAACAGTACTTC. This sequence encodes CASNRPGQAHYEQYF. V and J are TRBV28 and TRBJ2-7, with 8 bases lining up with TRBD1. This CDR3 spans 15 amino acids. Germline V gene data show CDR1 as MDHEN and CDR2 as SYDVKM.

This clonotype showed up just a few times. The chain carries TRBV7-2 and TRBJ1-1; D unresolved. Trimming left V 4 bases short and J 8 bases short, with 14 bases between. The CDR3 sequence is 13 residues long. Germline V gives CDR1 SGHTA, CDR2 FQGNSA. The CDR3 loop is CASSSPGLREAFF. CDR3 coding DNA: TGTGCCAGCAGCTCCCCGGGGTTGAGGGAAGCTTTCTTT.

V gene TRBV19 combines with J gene TRBJ2-2; 9 bases map to TRBD1. The J segment lost 5 bases and the V segment lost 5 bases, leaving 3 bases of the junction unmatched. The CDR3 has 14 residues. Per the germline V gene, CDR1 is LNHDA and CDR2 is SQIVND (reference sequence). The chain's CDR3 is CASSWTGATGELFF. The CDR3 region has the DNA TGTGCCAGTAGTTGGACAGGGGCGACCGGGGAGCTGTTTTTT.

This sequence joins TRBV28 and TRBJ2-5, with D possibly being TRBD1 (7 bases). The germline V gene has CDR1 MDHEN and CDR2 SYDVKM. This CDR3 has 15 residues. V gave up 6 bases and J gave up 14 bases, with 28 bases separating them. The CDR3 loop is CASSAPTGRSYEHYF. The DNA for the CDR3 is TGTGCCAGCAGCGCCCCGACAGGGAGGTCCTACGAGCACTACTTC.

The genes are TRBV20-1 and TRBJ1-3, with D hard to call. The CDR3 has 16 amino acids. Germline V gene sequence: CDR1 DFQATT, CDR2 SNEGSKA (reference sequence). Deletions cut 4 bases from V and 0 bases from J, with 16 bases between. The CDR3 reads CSATHSSLRSGNTIYF. The CDR3 DNA sequence: TGCAGTGCTACCCACAGCTCCCTACGCTCTGGAAACACCATATATTTT.

The V call is TRBV20-1, the J call TRBJ2-3; 9 bases agree with TRBD1. The germline CDR1 and CDR2 sequences are DFQATT and SNEGSKA (reference sequence). J was trimmed by 5 bases and V by 4 bases; bases with no gene match: 4. This CDR3 has 13 residues. In DNA form, the CDR3 reads TGCAGTGCTATTACAGGGGGCAGAGATACGCAGTATTTT. Translation: CSAITGGRDTQYF.

CDR3 sequence (DNA): TGTGCCAGCAGAACCGGACAGCTCTACGAGCAGTACTTC. It encodes CASRTGQLYEQYF. The chain carries TRBV6-1 and TRBJ2-7, with D tentatively TRBD1 (6 bases). This CDR3 comprises 13 residues. Germline CDR1 is MNHNS and CDR2 is SASEGT. Trimming shortened V by 6 bases and J by 3 bases, and 12 bases separated the two germline ends.

The CDR3, as DNA: TGTGCCAGCACGCCAGGGACTAGCGGGAGTTTTTGGACAGATACGCAGTATTTT. Protein sequence: CASTPGTSGSFWTDTQYF. The chain recombines TRBV27 with TRBJ2-3; TRBD2 matches 14 bases. The trim removed 7 bases at V and 3 bases at J, leaving 12 bases unmatched. CDR1 is MNHEY and CDR2 is SMNVEV in the germline V gene (reference sequence). CDR3 length: 18 residues.

The J gene is TRBJ2-3, the V gene TRBV7-2; D not certain. Trimming removed 1 base from V and 4 bases from J, with 9 bases in between. The CDR3 extends over 14 amino acids. Germline loops: CDR1 SGHTA, CDR2 FQGNSA. DNA for the CDR3: TGTGCCAGCAGCTTAGGTCTAGATGCAGATACGCAGTATTTT. This encodes CASSLGLDADTQYF.